Presented here are 2 T cell receptor beta chains from one specimen sequenced in a study of vaccination and CD4 T cells after COVID-19. Once obtained from cultured CD4+ T cells, the DNA was sequenced using the Oncomine TCR Beta short-read assay. TCRdb analysed the PCR reads with MiXCR anew, one entry per CDR3 protein. The repertoire holds around 22,000 distinct CDR3 sequences, with less than 35% as singletons. These receptors' antigens are unknown. Stated treatment: approximately 10-day PBMC culture with coronavirus spike peptide pools or control peptides (ViraFEST assay). The sample consisted of cultured CD4+ T cells from blood. Receptors were obtained from a human donor with COVID-19.

The rearrangement links TRBV20-1 to TRBJ1-1; no clear D gene. This CDR3 is 13 amino acids long. Germline V gives CDR1 DFQATT, CDR2 SNEGSKA (reference sequence). V lost 5 bases and J 7 bases, leaving 17 bases between the germline ends. CDR3 sequence reads: CSAYSSSKIEAFF. The CDR3 nucleotides are TGCAGTGCTTACAGTTCCTCGAAGATTGAAGCTTTCTTT.

This chain links TRBV2 with TRBJ2-1; the match to TRBD2 covers 8 bases. Germline loops: CDR1 SNHLY, CDR2 FYNNEI. Unmatched junction bases numbered 14, after V lost 8 bases and J lost 5 bases. The CDR3 is 16 amino acids. CDR3 coding DNA: TGTGCCAGCTCTTCCGGACCGGGACTAGATCACAATGAGCAGTTCTTC. Its protein product is CASSSGPGLDHNEQFF.